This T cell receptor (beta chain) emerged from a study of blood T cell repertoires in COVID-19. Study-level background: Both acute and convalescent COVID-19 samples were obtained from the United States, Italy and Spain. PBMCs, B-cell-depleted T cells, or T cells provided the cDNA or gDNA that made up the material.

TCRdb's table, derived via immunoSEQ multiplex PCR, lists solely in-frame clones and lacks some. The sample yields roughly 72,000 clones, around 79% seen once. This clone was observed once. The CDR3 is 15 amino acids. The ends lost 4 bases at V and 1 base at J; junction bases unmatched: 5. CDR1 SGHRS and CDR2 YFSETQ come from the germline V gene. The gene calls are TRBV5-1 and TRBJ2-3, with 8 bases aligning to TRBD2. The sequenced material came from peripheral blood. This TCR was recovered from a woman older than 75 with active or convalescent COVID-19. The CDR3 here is CASSPVAGRTDTQYF. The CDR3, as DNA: TGCGCCAGCAGCCCCGTAGCGGGGCGCACAGATACGCAGTATTTT.